Listed below are T cell receptor beta chains from one sample, sequenced in a study of CD8 T cells in Susac syndrome. MiXCR, applied by TCRdb to the immunoSEQ multiplex PCR reads, yields one record per CDR3 protein. The data contain some 120,000 distinct CDR3 sequences, more than 75% of them singletons. The sequenced sample consisted of CD8+ T cells from PBMCs. The source of these receptors is a human donor with multiple sclerosis. Both conserved end residues are part of each CDR3. The D gene is left open where the match is weak. Rows give clone size only sometimes, using once, few, many, or a class for an expanded clone.

d_gene,abundance,j_gene,v_gene,CDR3nt,CDR3aa
-,-,TRBJ2-7,TRBV20-1,TGCAGTGCTAGAGAGGGATTTGGATACGAGCAGTACTTC,CSAREGFGYEQYF
TRBD2,-,TRBJ2-1,TRBV4-1,TGCGCCAGCAGCTTCAGGGAGGGTGAGCAGTTCTTC,CASSFREGEQFF
-,-,TRBJ2-7,TRBV27,TGTGCCAGCAGTTTATCGGGGGGTTTCTACGAGCAGTACTTC,CASSLSGGFYEQYF
TRBD2,-,TRBJ2-1,TRBV29-1,TGCAGCGTTGAAGCCCAGCGGGGAGGCCATGAGCAGTTCTTC,CSVEAQRGGHEQFF
TRBD2,-,TRBJ2-7,TRBV27,TGTGCCAGCAGAGTCAGCGGGAGTAACGAGCAGTACTTC,CASRVSGSNEQYF
-,-,TRBJ1-1,TRBV19,TGTGCCAGTAGTATGATGGAGAACACTGAAGCTTTCTTT,CASSMMENTEAFF
-,-,TRBJ1-1,TRBV5-1,TGCGCCAGCAGCTTGATTTGGGCAGGGAACACTGAAGCTTTCTTT,CASSLIWAGNTEAFF
TRBD2,-,TRBJ2-5,TRBV28,TGTGCCAGCAGTCGGCCTCGGGAGGCAGAGACCCAGTACTTC,CASSRPREAETQYF
-,-,TRBJ1-2,TRBV6-5,TGTGCCAGCAGTTACGGCAGGAGGGGCTATGGCTACACCTTC,CASSYGRRGYGYTF
TRBD1,-,TRBJ1-2,TRBV4-1,TGCGCCAGCAGCCATGAATGGTACAGGGACAGGGGAGGTAATGGCTACACCTTC,CASSHEWYRDRGGNGYTF
TRBD1,once,TRBJ2-7,TRBV29-1,TGCAGCGTTTTTGGACAGGGATCCTACGAGCAGTACTTC,CSVFGQGSYEQYF
TRBD1,-,TRBJ1-1,TRBV6-5,TGTGCCAGCAGCCTTACAGGGGAGGAAGCTTTCTTT,CASSLTGEEAFF
TRBD1,few,TRBJ1-1,TRBV6-5,TGTGCCAGCCGACAGGGTCTGAACACTGAAGCTTTCTTT,CASRQGLNTEAFF